This TCR beta chain was recorded in a study of identical twins. Trimming shortened V by 1 base and J by 2 bases, and 9 bases separated the two germline ends. Germline CDR1 SQVTM, CDR2 ANQGSEA. This CDR3 comprises 14 residues. Whole-study findings and limits: Excess sharing by twins proved weaker in beta out-of-frame sequences. Models underpredicted monozygotic twin sharing of out-of-frame TCR alpha.

Concerning this clonotype itself: The antigen remains unidentified.

TCRdb re-derived calls from the 5' RACE reads in MiXCR, one entry per CDR3 protein. The data hold 350,000 to 450,000 distinct CDR3 sequences, with 18% observed a single time. The TCR sequence derives from a man between 45 and 60 years old in good health. Material for sequencing was naive T cells sorted from blood. This chain links TRBV29-1 with TRBJ2-1; D gene uncertain. The CDR3 bases are TGCAGCGTTGAAGCATATCGAGCCTACAATGAGCAGTTCTTC. This encodes CSVEAYRAYNEQFF.